These 5 T cell receptor beta chains came from one sample sequenced in a study of cytomegalovirus exposure and HLA in healthy donors. TCRdb keeps only in-frame clones here, not all; method: immunoSEQ multiplex PCR. This table holds 85,000 to 90,000 clones, around 96% found once. The sequencing sample was made of PBMCs. These receptors were taken from a man between 18 and 29 years old in good health and CMV-seronegative.

This sequence joins TRBV28 and TRBJ1-2, with D perhaps matching TRBD1 (6 bases). Per germline, CDR1 MDHEN and CDR2 SYDVKM. The CDR3 loop spans 13 amino acids. Trimming took 6 bases from V and 5 from J, leaving 13 bases between them. CDR3 amino acids: CASRRTETYGYTF. The CDR3 coding sequence is TGTGCCAGCAGGCGGACAGAAACTTATGGCTACACCTTC.

The chain has TRBV19 and TRBJ1-2, with 7 nucleotides matching TRBD1. Unmatched junction bases numbered 9, after V lost 4 bases and J lost 7 bases. Germline CDR1 is LNHDA and CDR2 is SQIVND (reference sequence). CDR3 length: 14 amino acids. The DNA of the CDR3 is TGTGCCAGTAGTAGACAGGGCGGCGCCGTTGGCTACACCTTC. This encodes CASSRQGGAVGYTF.

CDR3: CASSPSGQGTYEQYF. The CDR3 coding sequence is TGTGCCAGCAGCCCCTCCGGACAGGGTACTTACGAGCAGTACTTC. The chain combines TRBV6-6 with TRBJ2-7, with 8 bases matching TRBD1. The CDR3 consists of 15 residues. The germline gives CDR1 MNHNY, CDR2 SVGAGI (reference sequence). With 6 bases clipped from V and 4 bases from J, the junction kept 11 bases outside the gene matches.

The genes are TRBV9 and TRBJ2-1; TRBD2 matches 7 bases. The CDR3 is made up of 11 amino acids. J was trimmed by 12 bases and V by 1 base; bases with no gene match: 1. Germline-derived CDR1 and CDR2 are SGDLS and YYNGEE. The chain's CDR3 is CASSVTSAQFF. The DNA of the CDR3 is TGTGCCAGCAGCGTAACTAGCGCGCAGTTCTTC.

The chain uses TRBV27 and TRBJ2-4; TRBD1 is a possible D gene (5 bases). The V end was cut by 8 bases, the J end by 7 bases, with 15 bases between. This CDR3 has 13 amino acids. Germline CDR1 is MNHEY and CDR2 is SMNVEV (reference sequence). The CDR3 bases are TGTGCCAGCGGGTTTACAGGTCACAACATTCAGTACTTC. This sequence encodes CASGFTGHNIQYF.